The clone carrying this T cell receptor (beta chain) was seen more than once but under ten times. Antigen specificity is unknown. 5'RACE primed from the constant segment yielded TCR alpha and TCR beta cDNA libraries bearing sample barcodes and UMIs. TCRdb processed the 5' RACE reads anew with MiXCR; each CDR3 protein has one entry. This sample has 470,000 or so distinct CDR3 sequences, with 20% found just once. These data originate in a study of T-cell memory formation after mild COVID-19. Broader study findings: Second-wave clones with a day 37 peak had unconfirmed SARS-CoV-2 specificity.

In germline, CDR1 is LGHNA, CDR2 YSLEER. The CDR3 extends over 14 amino acids. Deletions cut 0 bases from V and 3 bases from J, with 8 bases between. The rearrangement joins TRBV4-3 to TRBJ1-2; D unclear. The specimen sequenced was PBMCs or a T cell subset sorted from them (not recorded which). The receptor comes from an adult woman who had mild COVID-19 (a few samples of this study predate the infection). Cell type and time point are not known. In DNA, the CDR3 is TGCGCCAGCAGCCAAGAGTACAAGGACTATGGCTACACCTTC. Translated: CASSQEYKDYGYTF.